This entry is about one T cell receptor beta chain. The antigen is undetermined. Via MiXCR, TCRdb re-called the reads, giving one row per CDR3 protein. The data show about 180,000 distinct CDR3 sequences, roughly a fifth seen once. There are 13 residues in the CDR3. Germline CDR1 reads SGHVS; CDR2 reads FQNEAQ. V dropped 0 bases and J dropped 10 bases, with 12 bases sitting between them. The source of the sample is a study of T cell repertoires in cytomegalovirus infection. At the level of the study: Use of recently identified HLA-C-restricted and well-studied HLA-B-restricted CMV epitopes was part of the study.

Study findings and constraints: Within the response measured ex vivo, HLA-C-restricted CMV-specific TCR beta clonotypes were dominant. Summed frequency of shared TCR beta families picked out CMV carriers who also had the relevant HLA.

The sequenced sample was CD8+ T cells from cultured PBMCs, obtained from culture after CMV antigen stimulation. This clonotype originated in a human donor in good health (CMV status not recorded). Some clones in this sample may be carry-over from other donors' samples. The chain has TRBV7-8 and TRBJ1-1; possible D gene TRBD1, 6 bases. The CDR3 loop is CASSLAQDSGAFF. CDR3 coding DNA: TGTGCCAGCAGCTTAGCGCAGGACAGTGGAGCTTTCTTT.